The 2 T cell receptor beta chains below all came from one sample that was sequenced in a study of technical replicates of blood from four donors. Measured with immunoSEQ multiplex PCR; TCRdb has only the in-frame clones, and not every one. The sample includes about 66,000 clones, about 90% of them seen just once. Source material: T cells isolated from PBMCs. The source is a human donor in good health.

The chain couples TRBV28 to TRBJ2-3; unclear D gene. With 2 bases removed from V and 3 bases from J, the gap between germline ends came to 9 bases. Per germline, CDR1 MDHEN and CDR2 SYDVKM. The CDR3 has 14 residues. CDR3 in amino acids: CASSLSLLTDTQYF. The CDR3 DNA is TGTGCCAGCAGTTTAAGTTTGCTAACAGATACGCAGTATTTT.

The chain combines TRBV15 with TRBJ2-7; TRBD1 matches 7 bases. Germline loops: CDR1 LNHNV, CDR2 YYDKDF (reference sequence). Trimming took 3 bases from V and 6 from J; bases not matched to a gene: 17. This CDR3 is built from 17 residues. This CDR3 reads CATSSALDRSFSLEQYF. The CDR3, as DNA: TGTGCCACCAGCAGCGCCTTGGACAGGTCATTTTCTCTCGAGCAGTACTTC.